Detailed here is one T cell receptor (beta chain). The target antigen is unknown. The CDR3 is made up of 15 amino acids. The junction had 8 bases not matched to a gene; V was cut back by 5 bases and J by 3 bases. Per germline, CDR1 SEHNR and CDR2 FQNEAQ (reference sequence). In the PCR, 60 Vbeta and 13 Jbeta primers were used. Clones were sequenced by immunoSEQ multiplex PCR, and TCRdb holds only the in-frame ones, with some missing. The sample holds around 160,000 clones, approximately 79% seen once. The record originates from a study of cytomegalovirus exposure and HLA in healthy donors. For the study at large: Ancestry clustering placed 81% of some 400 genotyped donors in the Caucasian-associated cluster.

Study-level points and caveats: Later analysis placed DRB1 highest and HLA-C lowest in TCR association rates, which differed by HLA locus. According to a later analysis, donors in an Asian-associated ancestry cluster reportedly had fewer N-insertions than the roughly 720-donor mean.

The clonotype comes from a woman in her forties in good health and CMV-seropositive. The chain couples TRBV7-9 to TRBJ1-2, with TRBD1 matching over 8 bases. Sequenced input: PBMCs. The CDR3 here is CASSAWDRPDYGYTF. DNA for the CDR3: TGTGCCAGCAGCGCCTGGGACAGGCCCGACTATGGCTACACCTTC. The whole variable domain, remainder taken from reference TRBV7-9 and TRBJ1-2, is DTGVSQNPRHKITKRGQNVTFRCDPISEHNRLYWYRQTLGQGPEFLTYFQNEAQLEKSRLLSDRFSAERPKGSFSTLEIQRTEQGDSAMYLCASSAWDRPDYGYTFGSGTRLTVV.